This TCR beta chain is drawn from a study of vaccination and CD4 T cells after COVID-19. Study-level results: Among convalescent patients, a median about 83% of reactive clones emerged only after vaccination.

The time point denotes: late sampling 161 to 241 days after vaccination in a few convalescent patients. Sample treatment: roughly 11-day PBMC culture with coronavirus spike peptide pools or control peptides (ViraFEST assay). The Oncomine TCR Beta short-read assay sequenced DNA from cultured CD4+ T cells. TCRdb re-derived calls from the PCR reads in MiXCR, one entry per CDR3 protein. The table includes 20,000 to 25,000 distinct CDR3 sequences, around 46% detected once. Points on this clonotype: Its target is unknown.

This TCR was recovered from a human donor who had recovered from COVID-19. Sequencing used CD4+ T cells from blood, cultured in vitro, obtained about 7 months after SARS-CoV-2 vaccination.

As DNA, the CDR3 is TGTGCCAGCAGCCGAACCCCGACAGAAAAGTACTTC. This translates into CASSRTPTEKYF. The genes are TRBV4-2 and TRBJ2-4; maybe TRBD1 (5 bases). The CDR3 covers 12 residues. Germline V gives CDR1 LGHNA, CDR2 YNFKEQ. V was trimmed by 4 bases and J by 14 bases, leaving 15 bases between them.